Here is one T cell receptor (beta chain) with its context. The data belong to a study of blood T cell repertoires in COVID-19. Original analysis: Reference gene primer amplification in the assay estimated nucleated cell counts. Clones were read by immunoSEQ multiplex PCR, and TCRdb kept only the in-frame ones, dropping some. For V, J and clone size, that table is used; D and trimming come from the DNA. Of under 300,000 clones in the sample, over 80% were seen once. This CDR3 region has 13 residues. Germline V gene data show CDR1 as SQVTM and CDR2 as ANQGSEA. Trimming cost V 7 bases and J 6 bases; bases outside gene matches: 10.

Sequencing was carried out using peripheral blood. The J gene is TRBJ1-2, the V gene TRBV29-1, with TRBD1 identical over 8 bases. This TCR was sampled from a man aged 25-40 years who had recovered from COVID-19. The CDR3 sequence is CSGRDPDRDGYTF. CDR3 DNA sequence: TGCAGCGGACGTGATCCGGACAGGGATGGCTACACCTTC.